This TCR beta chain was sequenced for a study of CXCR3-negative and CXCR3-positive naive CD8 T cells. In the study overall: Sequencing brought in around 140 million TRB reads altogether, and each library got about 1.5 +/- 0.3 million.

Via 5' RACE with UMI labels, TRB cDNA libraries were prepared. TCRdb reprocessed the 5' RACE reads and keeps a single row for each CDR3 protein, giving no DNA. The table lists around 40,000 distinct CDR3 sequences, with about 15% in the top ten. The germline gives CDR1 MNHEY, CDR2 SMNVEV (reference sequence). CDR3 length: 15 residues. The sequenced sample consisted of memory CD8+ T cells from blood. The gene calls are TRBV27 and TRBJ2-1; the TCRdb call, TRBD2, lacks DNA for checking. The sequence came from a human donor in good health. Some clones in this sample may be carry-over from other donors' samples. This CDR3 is CASSLSTGTDNEQFF.